Shown below are 30 T cell receptor beta chains from a single sample sequenced in a study of Ad26.COV2.S vaccination and SARS-CoV-2 variants. The treatment is: around 19 received Ad26.COV2.S at low or high dose, single or two shots; a few received placebo; per-sample allocation not given. Day 63 after the first injection of vaccine or placebo was the sampling time. Produced via immunoSEQ multiplex PCR; TCRdb's table is partial and in-frame only. The sample has around 300,000 clones; about 88% are singletons. The source was peripheral blood, collected in a trial of Ad26.COV2.S vaccine versus placebo. The receptor set was obtained from a person aged 18-60 years who received the Ad26.COV2.S COVID-19 vaccine or a placebo.

The rearrangement uses TRBV11-2 and TRBJ1-1; no clear D. CDR1 is SGHAT and CDR2 is FQNNGV in the germline V gene. The CDR3 has 14 residues. The V end was cut by 8 bases, the J end by 6 bases, with 19 bases between. The DNA for the CDR3 is TGTGCCAGCGTACCCCAGGTGGCACTCTCTGAAGCTTTCTTT. Protein sequence: CASVPQVALSEAFF.

V usage is TRBV19 and J usage is TRBJ2-1; D not certain. V dropped 3 bases and J dropped 4 bases, with 4 bases sitting between them. This CDR3 region has 12 residues. Germline values: CDR1 LNHDA, CDR2 SQIVND (reference sequence). CDR3 region: CASSMDYNEQFF. CDR3 in DNA: TGTGCCAGTAGTATGGATTACAATGAGCAGTTCTTC.

The chain carries TRBV7-2 and TRBJ1-1; no reliable D call. The CDR3 contains 14 residues. Trimming removed 5 bases at V and 7 bases at J, with 17 bases between. Germline lookup yields CDR1 SGHTA and CDR2 FQGNSA. This CDR3 is CASSLDPRTLEAFF. The CDR3 nucleotides are TGTGCCAGCAGCCTAGACCCACGTACCCTTGAAGCTTTCTTT.

The chain uses TRBV29-1 and TRBJ2-7; D gene unclear. The CDR3 is made up of 13 amino acids. Trimming removed 3 bases at V and 5 bases at J, with 14 bases between. The V gene's germline CDR1 is SQVTM and CDR2 ANQGSEA. CDR3 in amino acids: CSVDGARANEQYF. CDR3 bases: TGCAGCGTTGATGGAGCTCGGGCAAACGAGCAGTACTTC.

V is TRBV5-1 and J is TRBJ2-6, with 8 bases matching TRBD1. The V and J ends lost 3 bases and 0 bases, in that order; junction bases with no gene match: 5. CDR1 is SGHRS, CDR2 YFSETQ, per germline. This CDR3 has 17 amino acids. The CDR3 loop reads CASSWGTGGSGANVLTF. The CDR3 DNA reads TGCGCCAGCAGCTGGGGGACAGGAGGCTCTGGGGCCAACGTCCTGACTTTC.

V is TRBV7-9 and J is TRBJ1-1; unclear D gene. This CDR3 spans 14 amino acids. Trimming pared 5 bases from V and 0 bases from J, leaving 10 bases between. Germline CDR1 is SEHNR and CDR2 is FQNEAQ (reference sequence). CDR3 bases: TGTGCCAGCAGCCGTACAGCCCTGAACACTGAAGCTTTCTTT. Translated: CASSRTALNTEAFF.

Concerning this clone: Other nucleotide sequences from this sample produce the same CDR3. The chain is built from TRBV18 and TRBJ2-5; 8 bases line up with TRBD2. With 6 bases clipped from V and 4 bases from J, the junction kept 4 bases outside the gene matches. Germline assignment: CDR1 KGHSH and CDR2 LQKENI. The CDR3 spans 13 residues. This CDR3 reads CASSPGGVETQYF. DNA for the CDR3: TGTGCCAGCTCCCCGGGAGGGGTAGAGACCCAGTACTTC.

This chain connects TRBV19 to TRBJ1-2; D uncertain. Trimming took 10 bases from V and 2 from J, leaving 14 bases between them. Germline CDR1 reads LNHDA; CDR2 reads SQIVND (reference sequence). The CDR3 has 13 amino acids. This CDR3 reads CATHQTSNYGYTF. For the CDR3, the DNA is TGTGCCACCCATCAGACCTCAAACTATGGCTACACCTTC.

The rearrangement links TRBV7-3 to TRBJ2-3; 11 nucleotides agree with TRBD1. V lost 5 bases and J lost 4; bases outside the gene matches: 5. The CDR3 contains 15 residues. Germline V gene lookup returns CDR1 SGHTA and CDR2 FQGTGA. The CDR3 DNA reads as TGTGCCAGCAGCCGAGGACAGGGGGCTGCAGATACGCAGTATTTT. Translating gives CASSRGQGAADTQYF.

The V call is TRBV28, the J call TRBJ2-6; the D gene is possibly TRBD1 (7 bases). Looked up from germline, CDR1 is MDHEN and CDR2 is SYDVKM. V lost 7 bases, J lost 0 bases, and 16 bases lay in between. This CDR3 has 17 residues. CDR3 in DNA: TGTGCCAGCACCTTAGGGACAGCGGGCTCTGGGGCCAACGTCCTGACTTTC. Translating gives CASTLGTAGSGANVLTF.

V is TRBV19 and J is TRBJ1-5; tentative D call: TRBD1 (6 bases). Trimming shortened V by 9 bases and J by 9 bases, and 12 bases separated the two germline ends. Germline V gives CDR1 LNHDA, CDR2 SQIVND (reference sequence). CDR3 length: 11 residues. The CDR3: CASREGGPQHF. The CDR3 nucleotides are TGTGCCAGCCGAGAGGGGGGGCCCCAGCATTTT.

The table lists this clone with many counts. The chain carries TRBV7-8 and TRBJ2-7, with TRBD2 as a possible D gene (5 bases). This CDR3 spans 16 amino acids. Germline V gene lookup returns CDR1 SGHVS and CDR2 FQNEAQ. With 4 bases removed from V and 3 bases from J, the gap between germline ends came to 19 bases. For the CDR3, the DNA is TGTGCCAGCAGCTCTCGGAGACTAACGGCTCTCTACGAGCAGTACTTC. Protein: CASSSRRLTALYEQYF.

This clone was counted between two and nine times. The genes are TRBV2 and TRBJ1-1; 10 bases are shared with TRBD1. Germline values: CDR1 SNHLY, CDR2 FYNNEI. V lost 5 bases to trimming and J lost 1 base; unmatched junction nucleotides: 7. This CDR3 contains 16 residues. In DNA form, the CDR3 reads TGTGCCAGCAGTTCCGGGACAGGGGTTAGGAACACTGAAGCTTTCTTT. It is translated as CASSSGTGVRNTEAFF. Full variable domain (remainder filled in from reference TRBV2 and TRBJ1-1): EPEVTQTPSHQVTQMGQEVILRCVPISNHLYFYWYRQILGQKVEFLVSFYNNEISEKSEIFDDQFSVERPDGSNFTLKIRSTKLEDSAMYFCASSSGTGVRNTEAFFGQGTRLTVV.

This rearrangement joins TRBV19 to TRBJ1-6; TRBD1 aligns across 7 bases. CDR3 size: 15 residues. Germline trimming cut 1 base from V and 8 bases from J; bases unmatched to any gene: 5. Germline CDR1 and CDR2: LNHDA and SQIVND (reference sequence). The CDR3 DNA reads TGTGCCAGTAGTATAGTCGACAGGGCGGATTCACCCCTCCACTTT. Translated: CASSIVDRADSPLHF.

The chain joins TRBV28 to TRBJ1-5; D unclear. This CDR3 spans 12 amino acids. With 9 bases removed from V and 2 bases from J, the gap between germline ends came to 8 bases. Germline CDR1 and CDR2: MDHEN and SYDVKM. The CDR3 nucleotides read TGTGCCAGTCATCGGGGCAATCAGCCCCAGCATTTT. It is translated as CASHRGNQPQHF.

This clone showed up many times. This chain links TRBV24-1 with TRBJ2-7, with D possibly called TRBD1 or TRBD2 (5 bases each). The CDR3 contains 15 residues. The germline CDR1 and CDR2 sequences are KGHDR and SFDVKD. V lost 9 bases and J 1 base, leaving 18 bases between the germline ends. In DNA, the CDR3 is TGTGCCACCTCGAAGGACCGGGACGGATCCTACGAGCAGTACTTC. Translating it yields CATSKDRDGSYEQYF.

The chain's CDR3 is CASSLQRGAVAFF. In DNA form, the CDR3 reads TGTGCCAGTAGTCTTCAGAGGGGGGCCGTAGCTTTCTTT. V usage is TRBV19 and J usage is TRBJ1-1; tentatively, D is TRBD1 (6 bases). This CDR3 has 13 residues. The germline gives CDR1 LNHDA, CDR2 SQIVND (reference sequence). V was shortened by 5 bases and J by 10 bases, with 17 bases between the two germline ends.

The gene calls are TRBV19 and TRBJ1-1; TRBD1 matches 7 bases. CDR3 size: 15 residues. From germline, CDR1 is LNHDA and CDR2 SQIVND (reference sequence). J gave up 5 bases and V 5 bases, and 11 bases lay outside the gene matches. The CDR3 is CASSLLTGKGTEAFF. In DNA, the CDR3 is TGTGCCAGTAGTCTTTTGACAGGGAAAGGAACTGAAGCTTTCTTT. Full variable domain (outside the CDR3, taken from reference TRBV19 and TRBJ1-1): DGGITQSPKYLFRKEGQNVTLSCEQNLNHDAMYWYRQDPGQGLRLIYYSQIVNDFQKGDIAEGYSVSREKKESFPLTVTSAQKNPTAFYLCASSLLTGKGTEAFFGQGTRLTVV.

The chain couples TRBV6-5 to TRBJ1-1; D perhaps matches TRBD1 (6 bases). Trimming removed 6 bases at V and 4 bases at J, with 12 bases between. Germline assignment: CDR1 MNHEY and CDR2 SVGAGI. This CDR3 contains 13 residues. For the CDR3, the DNA is TGTGCCAGCAGGCACGGGGGGGCCACTGAAGCTTTCTTT. The encoded protein is CASRHGGATEAFF.

This chain uses TRBV19 with TRBJ1-2, with D unclear. Germline V gives CDR1 LNHDA, CDR2 SQIVND (reference sequence). CDR3 size: 13 residues. Trimming cost V 4 bases and J 3 bases, with 9 bases left between them. The CDR3 protein is CASSKDGYYGYTF. The CDR3 DNA sequence: TGTGCCAGTAGTAAGGACGGCTACTATGGCTACACCTTC. Full variable domain (rest looked up from reference TRBV19 and TRBJ1-2): DGGITQSPKYLFRKEGQNVTLSCEQNLNHDAMYWYRQDPGQGLRLIYYSQIVNDFQKGDIAEGYSVSREKKESFPLTVTSAQKNPTAFYLCASSKDGYYGYTFGSGTRLTVV.

The V gene is TRBV9, the J gene TRBJ2-1; TRBD2 agrees at 8 bases. The V and J ends lost 8 bases and 4 bases, in that order; junction bases with no gene match: 8. Germline lookup yields CDR1 SGDLS and CDR2 YYNGEE. The CDR3 totals 14 residues. The CDR3 coding sequence is TGTGCCAGAGTCGCGGGAGGCCTGTACAATGAGCAGTTCTTC. Encoded protein: CARVAGGLYNEQFF. The complete variable domain, with remaining parts taken from reference TRBV9 and TRBJ2-1, reads DSGVTQTPKHLITATGQRVTLRCSPRSGDLSVYWYQQSLDQGLQFLIQYYNGEERAKGNILERFSAQQFPDLHSELNLSSLELGDSALYFCARVAGGLYNEQFFGPGTRLTVL.

The chain employs TRBV6-5 and TRBJ1-5; 7 nucleotides line up with TRBD1. Germline V CDR1 and CDR2: MNHEY, SVGAGI. Trimming removed 6 bases from V and 0 bases from J; junction bases left unmatched: 5. The CDR3 sequence is 15 residues long. CDR3 bases: TGTGCCAGCAGAGAGGGACAGCATAGCAATCAGCCCCAGCATTTT. The encoded protein is CASREGQHSNQPQHF.

This rearrangement joins TRBV6-6 to TRBJ2-7; possible D gene TRBD1, 5 bases. The V end lost 6 bases, the J end lost 7 bases, and 13 bases lay between the germline ends. The CDR3 spans 12 residues. The germline V gene encodes CDR1 MNHNY and CDR2 SVGAGI (reference sequence). CDR3 sequence reads: CASRLAGLEQYF. The CDR3 DNA is TGTGCCAGCAGATTAGCAGGGTTGGAGCAGTACTTC.

This sequence joins TRBV19 and TRBJ2-3; 14 bases align to TRBD2. The CDR3 has 13 residues. Germline values: CDR1 LNHDA, CDR2 SQIVND (reference sequence). V gave up 8 bases and J gave up 14 bases; unmatched junction bases: 9. For the CDR3, the DNA is TGTGCCAGTGGCCCCGGGACTAGCGGGGGTCGGTATTTT. Its translation is CASGPGTSGGRYF.

The chain carries TRBV27 and TRBJ2-3; the D gene is possibly TRBD2 (5 bases). Germline V gene data show CDR1 as MNHEY and CDR2 as SMNVEV (reference sequence). Trimming stripped 2 bases from V and 7 bases from J, with 13 bases between. This CDR3 is 14 amino acids long. Here the CDR3 reads CASSLGGGPNTQYF. Here the CDR3 DNA reads TGTGCCAGCAGTTTAGGAGGCGGGCCTAATACGCAGTATTTT.

The J gene is TRBJ2-7, the V gene TRBV5-1, with a weak D call TRBD2 (6 bases). Per the germline V gene, CDR1 is SGHRS and CDR2 is YFSETQ. V lost 5 bases and J lost 0, with 15 bases in between. The CDR3 length is 15 residues. DNA of the CDR3: TGCGCCAGCAGGGCAGCGGGCTCGAGCTCCTACGAGCAGTACTTC. This codes for CASRAAGSSSYEQYF.

This sequence joins TRBV11-1 and TRBJ2-2; 8 bases line up with TRBD2. The trim removed 0 bases at V and 3 bases at J, leaving 6 bases unmatched. The CDR3 runs 17 residues. Germline assignment: CDR1 SGHAT and CDR2 FQDESV (reference sequence). CDR3 in DNA: TGTGCCAGCAGCTTAGCGGTACTAGCGGAATACACCGGGGAGCTGTTTTTT. This encodes CASSLAVLAEYTGELFF.

The V and J genes are TRBV7-8 and TRBJ1-5; weak D call: TRBD1 (5 bases). Germline V lookup: CDR1 SGHVS, CDR2 FQNEAQ. V lost 5 bases and J lost 0, with 17 bases in between. CDR3 length equals 17 residues. DNA of the CDR3: TGTGCCAGCAGCCCCCTTCGGGGGAGCTATAGCAATCAGCCCCAGCATTTT. Translation: CASSPLRGSYSNQPQHF.

This clone was seen more than once but under ten times. CDR3 coding DNA: TGTGCCTGGGAGCGGGAGGGCAGGGGGCTTGACGCTTTCTTT. It translates to CAWEREGRGLDAFF. The gene calls are TRBV30 and TRBJ1-1, with 8 positions matching TRBD1. The J segment lost 11 bases and the V segment lost 5 bases, leaving 16 bases of the junction unmatched. The germline V gene encodes CDR1 GTSNPN and CDR2 SVGIG (reference sequence). The CDR3 covers 14 residues. The full variable domain, completed using reference TRBV30 and TRBJ1-1, is SQTIHQWPATLVQPVGSPLSLECTVEGTSNPNLYWYRQAAGRGLQLLFYSVGIGQISSEVPQNLSASRPQDRQFILSSKKLLLSDSGFYLCAWEREGRGLDAFFGQGTRLTVV.

The chain uses TRBV10-2 and TRBJ2-3; D call uncertain. The germline CDR1 and CDR2 sequences are WSHSY and SAAADI. The CDR3 is 15 amino acids. V was cut by 2 bases and J by 5 bases, with 14 bases left in between. Written as DNA, the CDR3 is TGCGCCAGCAGTGAGATCTCCCGTGGCAGAGATACGCAGTATTTT. Translating gives CASSEISRGRDTQYF.